A single sample gave rise to the 2 T cell receptor beta chains below, sequenced in a study of control samples from healthy donors and cancer patients. The repertoire was sequenced with immunoSEQ multiplex PCR; TCRdb's copy has only in-frame clones and lacks some. Altogether over 150,000 clones are present, more than 80% being singletons, with the ten largest covering approximately 1.4%. The specimen sequenced was blood. These receptors were obtained from a man aged 30 to 45 in good health.

This chain connects TRBV3-1 (or the pseudogene TRBV3-2) to TRBJ1-3; tentative D call: TRBD1 (6 bases). This CDR3 has 16 amino acids. V lost 4 bases, J lost 9 bases, and 22 bases lay in between. Per the germline V gene, CDR1 is LGHDT and CDR2 is YNNKEL (reference sequence). The CDR3 loop reads CASSPASGGRRGTIYF. CDR3 in DNA: TGTGCCAGCAGCCCGGCTTCCGGGGGCCGTAGAGGCACCATATATTTT.

This clone turned up a few times. The chain has TRBV11-3 and TRBJ1-2; 9 positions agree with TRBD1. Germline V gives CDR1 SGHNT, CDR2 YENEEA. With 2 bases clipped from V and 2 bases from J, the junction kept 12 bases outside the gene matches. This CDR3 spans 18 amino acids. In nucleotides, the CDR3 is TGTGCCAGCAGCTTACACCCGGGACAGGGCACGTCGAACTATGGCTACACCTTC. As protein: CASSLHPGQGTSNYGYTF.